This TCR beta chain was captured in a study of shared clonotypes between healthy human individuals. In the study overall: Each donor's CD4 naive and CD4 memory cells filled three plates apiece, CD8 naive two, and CD8 memory one. Study outcomes and limitations: Lower generation probabilities were found for non-shared clonotypes than for those shared by all four donors.

Germline CDR1 and CDR2: PRHDT and FYEKMQ (reference sequence). The germline V and J ends were trimmed by 5 bases and 1 base, with 14 bases remaining between them. This CDR3 spans 15 amino acids. Partitioning of CD4+ cells yielded a CD45RA+ naive subset and a CD45RA-negative memory subset. In its sample, this clone was seen a few times. The antigen remains undetermined. Sequencing was performed with immunoSEQ multiplex PCR; in TCRdb, only in-frame clones are kept and a portion is missing. The profile shows about 2.3 million clones, 80% to 95% of them singletons. The origin of this receptor is a man between 18 and 29 years old in good health. Some clones in this sample may be carry-over from other donors' samples. The sample consisted of naive CD4+ T cells from PBMCs. Subset noted: CD45RA+ positively selected. This rearrangement joins TRBV13 to TRBJ1-1, with unresolved D. CDR3 residues: CASSLFGRQNTEAFF. The CDR3 DNA follows: TGTGCCAGCAGCCTATTTGGACGGCAGAACACTGAAGCTTTCTTT.